This record covers a single T cell receptor (beta chain). Trimming cost V 5 bases and J 5 bases, with 15 bases left between them. The CDR3 consists of 15 residues. Germline V lookup: CDR1 LNHDA, CDR2 SQIVND (reference sequence). In the PCR, 60 Vbeta and 13 Jbeta primers were used. Sequencing was performed with immunoSEQ multiplex PCR; in TCRdb, only in-frame clones are kept and a portion is missing. The sample gives roughly 150,000 clones, over 80% of which show up once; roughly 1.5% is in the top ten. This sample is part of a study of cytomegalovirus exposure and HLA in healthy donors. The origin of this receptor is a woman under 30 in good health and CMV-seronegative. This chain connects TRBV19 to TRBJ1-4; D uncertain. Sequencing used PBMCs. CDR3 residues: CASSGGVIENEKLFF. CDR3 DNA sequence: TGTGCCAGTAGTGGCGGGGTTATCGAAAATGAAAAACTGTTTTTT. The complete variable domain, with remaining parts taken from reference TRBV19 and TRBJ1-4, reads DGGITQSPKYLFRKEGQNVTLSCEQNLNHDAMYWYRQDPGQGLRLIYYSQIVNDFQKGDIAEGYSVSREKKESFPLTVTSAQKNPTAFYLCASSGGVIENEKLFFGSGTQLSVL.